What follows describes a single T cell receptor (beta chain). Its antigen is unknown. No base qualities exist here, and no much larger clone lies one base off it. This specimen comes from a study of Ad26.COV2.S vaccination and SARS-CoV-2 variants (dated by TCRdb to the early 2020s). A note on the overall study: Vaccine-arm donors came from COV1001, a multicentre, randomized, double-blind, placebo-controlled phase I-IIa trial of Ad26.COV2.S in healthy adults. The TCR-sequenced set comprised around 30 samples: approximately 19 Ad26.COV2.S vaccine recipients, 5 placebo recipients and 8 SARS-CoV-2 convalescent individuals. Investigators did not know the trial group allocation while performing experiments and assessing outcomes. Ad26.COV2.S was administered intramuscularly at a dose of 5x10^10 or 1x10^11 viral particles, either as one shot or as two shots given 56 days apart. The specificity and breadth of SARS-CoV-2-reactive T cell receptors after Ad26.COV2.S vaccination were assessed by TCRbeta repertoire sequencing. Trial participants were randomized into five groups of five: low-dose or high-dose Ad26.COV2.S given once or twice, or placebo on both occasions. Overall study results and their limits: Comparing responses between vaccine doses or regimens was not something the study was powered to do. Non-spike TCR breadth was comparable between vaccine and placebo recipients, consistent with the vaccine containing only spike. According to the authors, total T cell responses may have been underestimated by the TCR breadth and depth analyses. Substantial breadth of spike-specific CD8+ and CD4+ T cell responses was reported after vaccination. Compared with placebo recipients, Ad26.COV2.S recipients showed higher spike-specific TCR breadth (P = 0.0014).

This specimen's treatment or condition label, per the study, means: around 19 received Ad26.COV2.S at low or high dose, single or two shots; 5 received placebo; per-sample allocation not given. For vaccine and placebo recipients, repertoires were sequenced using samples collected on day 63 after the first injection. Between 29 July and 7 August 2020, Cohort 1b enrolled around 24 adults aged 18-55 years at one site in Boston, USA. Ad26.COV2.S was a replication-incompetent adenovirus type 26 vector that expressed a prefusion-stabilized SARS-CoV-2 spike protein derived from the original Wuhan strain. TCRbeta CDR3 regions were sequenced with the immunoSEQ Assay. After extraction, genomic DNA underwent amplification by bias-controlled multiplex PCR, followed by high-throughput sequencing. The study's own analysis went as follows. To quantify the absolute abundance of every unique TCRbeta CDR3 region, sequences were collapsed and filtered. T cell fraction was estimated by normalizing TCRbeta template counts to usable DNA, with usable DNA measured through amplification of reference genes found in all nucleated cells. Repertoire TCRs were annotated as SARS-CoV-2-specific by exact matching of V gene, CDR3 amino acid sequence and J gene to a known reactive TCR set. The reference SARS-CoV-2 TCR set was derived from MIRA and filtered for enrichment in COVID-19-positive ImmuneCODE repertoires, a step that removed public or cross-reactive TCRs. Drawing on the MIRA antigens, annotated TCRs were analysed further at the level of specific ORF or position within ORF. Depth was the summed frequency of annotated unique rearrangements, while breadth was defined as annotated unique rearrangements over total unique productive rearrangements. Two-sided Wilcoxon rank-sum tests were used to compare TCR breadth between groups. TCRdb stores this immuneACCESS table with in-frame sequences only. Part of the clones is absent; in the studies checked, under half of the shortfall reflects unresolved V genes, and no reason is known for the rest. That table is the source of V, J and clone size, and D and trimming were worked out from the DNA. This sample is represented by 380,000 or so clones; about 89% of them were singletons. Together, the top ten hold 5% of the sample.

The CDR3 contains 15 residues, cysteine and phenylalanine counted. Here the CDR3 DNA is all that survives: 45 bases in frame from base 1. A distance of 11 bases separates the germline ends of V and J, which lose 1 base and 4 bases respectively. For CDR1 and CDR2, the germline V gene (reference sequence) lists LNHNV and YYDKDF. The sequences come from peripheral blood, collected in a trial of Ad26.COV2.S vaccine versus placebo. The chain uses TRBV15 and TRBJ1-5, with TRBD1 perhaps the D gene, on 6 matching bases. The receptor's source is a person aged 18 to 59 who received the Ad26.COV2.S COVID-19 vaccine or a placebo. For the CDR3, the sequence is CATSRATGRNQPQHF. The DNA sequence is TGTGCCACCAGCAGAGCCACAGGGAGAAATCAGCCCCAGCATTTT.